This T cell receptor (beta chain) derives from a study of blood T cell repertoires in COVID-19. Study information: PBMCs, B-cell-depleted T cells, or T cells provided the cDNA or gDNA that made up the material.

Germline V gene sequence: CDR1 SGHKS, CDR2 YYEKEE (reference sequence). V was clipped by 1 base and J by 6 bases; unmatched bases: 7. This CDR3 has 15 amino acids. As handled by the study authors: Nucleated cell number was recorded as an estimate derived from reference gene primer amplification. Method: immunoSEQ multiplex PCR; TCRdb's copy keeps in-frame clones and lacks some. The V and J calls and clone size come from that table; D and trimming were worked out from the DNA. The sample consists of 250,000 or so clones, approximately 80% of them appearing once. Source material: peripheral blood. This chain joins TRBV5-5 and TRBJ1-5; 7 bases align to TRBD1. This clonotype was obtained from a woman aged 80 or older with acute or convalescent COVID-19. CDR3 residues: CASSLTTGQGQPQHF. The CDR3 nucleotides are TGTGCCAGCAGCTTGACGACAGGGCAGGGTCAGCCCCAGCATTTT. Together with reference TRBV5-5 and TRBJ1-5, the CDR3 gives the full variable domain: DAGVTQSPTHLIKTRGQQVTLRCSPISGHKSVSWYQQVLGQGPQFIFQYYEKEERGRGNFPDRFSARQFPNYSSELNVNALLLGDSALYLCASSLTTGQGQPQHFGDGTRLSIL.